This T cell receptor (beta chain) was profiled in a study of breast tumors, draining lymph nodes, adjacent tissues. The study's findings and limits: Data fit most tumor T cells coming from lymph node, expanding in tumor. Luminal-like breast cancer showed significantly higher tumor–nontumor repertoire similarity than basal-like. Data only fit, rather than demonstrated, lymph node origin of most tumor T cells. Compared with lymph nodes, tumors were less diverse; compared with nontumor tissue, more.

MiXCR was run by TCRdb on the multiplex PCR reads, yielding one entry per CDR3 protein. The sample has about 89,000 distinct CDR3 sequences, more than 25% seen once; the top ten hold around 8.1%. Axillary draining lymph nodes of breast cancer patients supplied the node samples. The CDR3 runs 13 residues. The germline V and J ends were trimmed by 1 base and 7 bases, with 8 bases remaining between them. CDR1 is SGHAT, CDR2 FQNNGV, per germline. This clonotype was picked up many times. As yet, its antigen is unknown. The source material was axillary lymph node tissue. The chain recombines TRBV11-2 with TRBJ1-5, with D possibly matching TRBD1 (5 bases). The receptor comes from a female donor with breast cancer. Some clones in this sample may be carry-over from other donors' samples. The CDR3 DNA reads as TGTGCCAGCAGCTTAGCAGGGTTACAGCCCCAGCATTTT. It encodes CASSLAGLQPQHF.